This T cell receptor beta chain was captured in a study of blood T cells in healthy people across ages. The use of a sample-barcoded 5' primer and a J-beta primer mix characterized a second PCR of roughly 6 to 12 cycles. A single record per CDR3 protein comes from TCRdb applying MiXCR to the 5' RACE reads. The sample yields 730,000 or so distinct CDR3 sequences, around 41% seen once. The CDR3 totals 15 residues. V gave up 0 bases and J gave up 6 bases; unmatched junction bases: 5. From germline, CDR1 is MNHEY and CDR2 SMNVEV (reference sequence). What was sequenced was blood. The receptor's source is a man older than 75 in good health. The V gene is TRBV27, the J gene TRBJ2-3, with 8 nucleotides matching TRBD2. The CDR3 loop reads CASSLSGRAADTQYF. The CDR3 nucleotides are TGTGCCAGCAGTTTATCCGGGAGGGCCGCGGATACGCAGTATTTT.